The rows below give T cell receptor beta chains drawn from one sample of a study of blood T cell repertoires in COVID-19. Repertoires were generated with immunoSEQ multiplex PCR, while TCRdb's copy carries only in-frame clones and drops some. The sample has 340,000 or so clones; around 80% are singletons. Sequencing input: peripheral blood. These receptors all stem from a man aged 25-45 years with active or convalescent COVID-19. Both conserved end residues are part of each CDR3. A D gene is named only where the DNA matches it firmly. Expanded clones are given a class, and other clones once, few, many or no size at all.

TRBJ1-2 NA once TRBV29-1 TGCAGCGCCGCCAGTGGAGTCGCTAACTATGGCTACACCTTC CSAASGVANYGYTF
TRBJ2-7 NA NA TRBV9 TGTGCCAGCAGCTCTGTCCCGTGGGCGCAGTACTTC CASSSVPWAQYF
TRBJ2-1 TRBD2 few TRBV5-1 TGCGCCAGCAGCTCAGACGGAGCGGGGGGCATCGATGAGCAGTTCTTC CASSSDGAGGIDEQFF
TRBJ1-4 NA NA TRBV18 TGTGCCAGCTCACCCTTCGAGGGGGATTCGAATGAAAAACTGTTTTTT CASSPFEGDSNEKLFF
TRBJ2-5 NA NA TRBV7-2 TGTGCCAGCAGCACCACAGGGTCCCTGGGGGAGACCCAGTACTTC CASSTTGSLGETQYF
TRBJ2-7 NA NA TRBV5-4 TGTGCCAGCAGCTGGGAGCAGTTCTACGAGCAGTACTTC CASSWEQFYEQYF
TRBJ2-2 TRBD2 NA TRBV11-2 TGTGCCAGCAGCCGACTAGCGGGAGTCCCCGCCGGGGAGCTGTTTTTT CASSRLAGVPAGELFF
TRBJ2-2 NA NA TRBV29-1 TGCAGCGTTGAGTTCCTCGGGGAGCTGTTTTTT CSVEFLGELFF
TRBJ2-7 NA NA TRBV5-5 TGTGCCAGCAGCCTGGATCGTCGGAGCGAGCAGTACTTC CASSLDRRSEQYF
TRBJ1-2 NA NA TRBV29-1 TGCAGCGTCAAAAGACCGATCGGGGGGTACTATGGCTACACCTTC CSVKRPIGGYYGYTF
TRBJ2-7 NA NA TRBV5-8 TGTGCCAGCAGCTTTGCCGTTAACTCGGAGCAGTACTTC CASSFAVNSEQYF
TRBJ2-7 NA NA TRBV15 TGTGCCACCAGCAGGACAGGCTTTACCTACGAGCAGTACTTC CATSRTGFTYEQYF
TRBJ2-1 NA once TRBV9 TGTGCCAGCAGCCCCAGCGGCAACTCCTACAATGAGCAGTTCTTC CASSPSGNSYNEQFF